Below, 27 T cell receptor beta chains from the same sample are listed, as sequenced in a study of cytomegalovirus exposure and HLA in healthy donors. This table comes from immunoSEQ multiplex PCR, and its TCRdb copy is limited to in-frame clones, with some not included. The sample carries approximately 81,000 clones, 93% recorded once. Input material: PBMCs. The receptors here all came from a man aged 18 to 30 in good health and CMV-seronegative.

CDR3 in DNA: TGTGCCTGGTCCCCAGCAGGGGGCTATGGCTACACCTTC. Amino acids: CAWSPAGGYGYTF. The rearrangement joins TRBV30 to TRBJ1-2; the match to TRBD1 covers 7 bases. Trimming at V came to 5 bases and at J to 4 bases, leaving 7 bases not matched to a gene. Per the germline V gene, CDR1 is GTSNPN and CDR2 is SVGIG (reference sequence). CDR3 length: 13 amino acids.

The chain is built from TRBV28 and TRBJ2-3; TRBD2 agrees at 14 bases. Trimming cost V 4 bases and J 4 bases; bases outside gene matches: 10. The germline V gene encodes CDR1 MDHEN and CDR2 SYDVKM. The length of the CDR3 is 18 residues. The CDR3 protein is CASSSNSGLAGVADTQYF. The CDR3 region has the DNA TGTGCCAGCAGTTCCAACTCGGGACTAGCGGGAGTCGCAGATACGCAGTATTTT.

The chain carries TRBV25-1 and TRBJ2-7; TRBD1 agrees at 8 bases. V shed 6 bases and J 4 bases; nucleotides not matched to a gene: 11. The CDR3 has 15 amino acids. Germline lookup yields CDR1 MGHDK and CDR2 SYGVNS. The CDR3 sequence is CASSRPRGRWYEQYF. CDR3 coding DNA: TGTGCCAGCAGCCGACCCAGGGGGCGGTGGTACGAGCAGTACTTC.

The count of this clone is one. The gene calls are TRBV2 and TRBJ2-7; TRBD2 matches at 12 bases. V lost 4 bases, J lost 3 bases, and 4 bases stayed unmatched. Germline V gene data show CDR1 as SNHLY and CDR2 as FYNNEI. This CDR3 region has 15 residues. The CDR3 bases are TGTGCCAGCAGTGCCCCGACTAGCGGGGGCTACGAGCAGTACTTC. It codes for CASSAPTSGGYEQYF.

The chain has TRBV6-5 and TRBJ2-7; 8 positions agree with TRBD2. This CDR3 is built from 14 residues. Germline CDR1 is MNHEY and CDR2 is SVGAGI. The junction had 7 bases not matched to a gene; V was cut back by 7 bases and J by 2 bases. The CDR3 bases are TGTGCCAGCAAACCAGGACTAGCCCCCTACGAGCAGTACTTC. Amino acids: CASKPGLAPYEQYF.

The chain has TRBV19 and TRBJ1-1; D remains unclear. CDR1 and CDR2 (germline): LNHDA, SQIVND (reference sequence). This CDR3 is 13 amino acids long. Deletions cut 4 bases from V and 0 bases from J, with 6 bases between. The CDR3 coding sequence is TGTGCCAGTAGTACAGGATTGAACACTGAAGCTTTCTTT. Its translation is CASSTGLNTEAFF.

The genes are TRBV18 and TRBJ2-3, with D possibly being TRBD2 (6 bases). Trimming took off 1 base at V and 1 base at J, with 12 bases between the two ends. CDR1 KGHSH and CDR2 LQKENI come from the germline V gene. CDR3 length: 16 amino acids. This chain's CDR3 is CASSPLSGGGTDTQYF. In nucleotides, the CDR3 is TGTGCCAGCTCACCACTATCGGGCGGGGGCACAGATACGCAGTATTTT.

J is TRBJ1-5 and V is TRBV7-8; maybe TRBD1 (5 bases). Per germline, CDR1 SGHVS and CDR2 FQNEAQ. The CDR3 is 15 amino acids. Trimming removed 2 bases at V and 1 base at J, with 9 bases between. The CDR3 DNA reads as TGTGCCAGCAGCTTATCCAGGGTGAGCAATCAGCCCCAGCATTTT. This sequence encodes CASSLSRVSNQPQHF.

V gene TRBV23-1 combines with J gene TRBJ1-2; 9 nucleotides line up with TRBD1. TRBV23-1 is designated an ORF whose function remains uncertain. V shed 6 bases, J shed 3 bases, and the junction held 8 bases outside the gene matches. The CDR3 is made up of 15 amino acids. CDR3 coding DNA: TGCGCCAGCAGCGGGACAGGGAGTGAGTACTATGGCTACACCTTC. Its translation is CASSGTGSEYYGYTF.

The gene calls are TRBV5-5 and TRBJ1-2; 7 bases line up with TRBD1. The CDR3 runs 15 residues. The V segment lost 4 bases and the J segment 5 bases; nucleotides outside the gene matches: 11. The V gene's germline CDR1 is SGHKS and CDR2 YYEKEE (reference sequence). CDR3 sequence: CASSPAVGTEYGYTF. CDR3 in DNA: TGTGCCAGCAGCCCCGCCGTGGGGACAGAATATGGCTACACCTTC. Looking up the rest from reference TRBV5-5 and TRBJ1-2 gives the full variable domain: DAGVTQSPTHLIKTRGQQVTLRCSPISGHKSVSWYQQVLGQGPQFIFQYYEKEERGRGNFPDRFSARQFPNYSSELNVNALLLGDSALYLCASSPAVGTEYGYTFGSGTRLTVV.

The chain combines TRBV6-5 with TRBJ1-2, with D unclear. This CDR3 spans 13 amino acids. Germline V gives CDR1 MNHEY, CDR2 SVGAGI. V was clipped by 3 bases and J by 4 bases, with 9 bases between them. CDR3 protein: CASSYGGIYGYTF. The CDR3 DNA is TGTGCCAGCAGTTATGGAGGGATCTATGGCTACACCTTC.

The chain is built from TRBV27 and TRBJ2-1; possibly TRBD2 for D (6 bases). V lost 3 bases, J lost 13 bases, and 13 bases lay in between. Looked up from germline, CDR1 is MNHEY and CDR2 is SMNVEV (reference sequence). This CDR3 has 12 amino acids. The CDR3 DNA follows: TGTGCCAGCAGTTTTAGGGACTCCACCCAGTTCTTC. This gives the protein CASSFRDSTQFF.

The chain couples TRBV2 to TRBJ1-3; D uncertain. The CDR3 runs 12 residues. Germline V gene data show CDR1 as SNHLY and CDR2 as FYNNEI. The CDR3 here is CALRLKGNTIYF. CDR3 nucleotide sequence: TGTGCTCTCAGGTTGAAAGGAAACACCATATATTTT.

V usage is TRBV30 and J usage is TRBJ1-1; possible D gene TRBD1, 6 bases. Germline loops: CDR1 GTSNPN, CDR2 SVGIG (reference sequence). The germline V and J ends were trimmed by 7 bases and 1 base, with 10 bases remaining between them. This CDR3 is built from 12 residues. The CDR3 is CASSRGNTEAFF. CDR3 bases: TGTGCCTCCTCCAGGGGGAACACTGAAGCTTTCTTT.

V is TRBV5-1 and J is TRBJ1-1, with TRBD1 as a possible D gene (5 bases). CDR1 SGHRS and CDR2 YFSETQ come from the germline V gene. V shed 3 bases and J shed 1 base, with 10 bases lying between them. The CDR3 sequence is 14 residues long. Here the CDR3 reads CASSSSRANTEAFF. DNA for the CDR3: TGCGCCAGCAGCTCGAGCAGGGCGAACACTGAAGCTTTCTTT.

The rearrangement uses TRBV7-3 and TRBJ1-2; 7 nucleotides agree with TRBD1. Losses at the gene ends were 4 bases for V and 8 bases for J; bases not matched to a gene: 7. CDR3 length: 13 amino acids. Germline V gene lookup returns CDR1 SGHTA and CDR2 FQGTGA. The CDR3 reads CASSSPTGYGYTF. For the CDR3, the DNA is TGTGCCAGCAGCTCACCGACAGGGTACGGCTACACCTTC.

The rearrangement links TRBV2 to TRBJ2-7; 8 bases are shared with TRBD1. The CDR3 has 13 amino acids. Trimming took 8 bases from V and 3 from J; bases not matched to a gene: 6. Germline V gene lookup returns CDR1 SNHLY and CDR2 FYNNEI. The CDR3 region is CASLPDRDYEQYF. The CDR3 region has the DNA TGTGCCAGCCTCCCGGACAGGGACTACGAGCAGTACTTC.

This clone came up a few times. The chain couples TRBV6-5 to TRBJ2-1; perhaps TRBD1 as D (5 bases). V gave up 2 bases and J gave up 8 bases, with 10 bases separating them. Germline V gene lookup returns CDR1 MNHEY and CDR2 SVGAGI. This CDR3 spans 13 amino acids. The CDR3 loop is CASSYQGSYEQFF. For the CDR3, the DNA is TGTGCCAGCAGTTACCAGGGTTCTTATGAGCAGTTCTTC.

This chain joins TRBV7-9 and TRBJ1-5; 7 bases are shared with TRBD1. Germline V gene data show CDR1 as SEHNR and CDR2 as FQNEAQ (reference sequence). Germline trimming cut 3 bases from V and 4 bases from J; bases unmatched to any gene: 6. This CDR3 has 15 amino acids. The CDR3 nucleotides read TGTGCCAGCAGCTTCTCGAGACAGGGAAATCAGCCCCAGCATTTT. Translated: CASSFSRQGNQPQHF.

The CDR3 protein is CASSLGGRGPFHGYTF. The CDR3 nucleotides are TGTGCCAGCAGCTTAGGTGGCAGGGGGCCTTTCCATGGCTACACCTTC. The chain uses TRBV7-9 and TRBJ1-2; 8 bases line up with TRBD1. The germline V gene has CDR1 SEHNR and CDR2 FQNEAQ (reference sequence). V was clipped by 1 base and J by 6 bases; unmatched bases: 10. The CDR3 covers 16 residues.

The chain couples TRBV12-5 to TRBJ2-3, with 9 bases that match TRBD1. J was trimmed by 5 bases and V by 9 bases; bases with no gene match: 0. Germline CDR1 LGHNT, CDR2 FRNRAP. This CDR3 is 11 amino acids long. The chain's CDR3 is CARGQGDTQYF. Written as DNA, the CDR3 is TGTGCTAGGGGACAGGGAGATACGCAGTATTTT.

The V call is TRBV5-1, the J call TRBJ1-1; weak D call: TRBD1 (5 bases). The V gene lost 0 bases and the J gene lost 1 base, with 7 bases spanning the gap. The CDR3 is 14 residues long. The germline V gene encodes CDR1 SGHRS and CDR2 YFSETQ. In DNA form, the CDR3 reads TGCGCCAGCAGCTTGGCAGGGCAGAACACTGAAGCTTTCTTT. Amino acid sequence: CASSLAGQNTEAFF.

This clone was counted a single time. The J gene is TRBJ2-5, the V gene TRBV19; D might be TRBD1 (6 bases). Germline CDR1 and CDR2: LNHDA and SQIVND (reference sequence). This CDR3 comprises 14 residues. V lost 5 bases and J lost 10, with 20 bases in between. CDR3 sequence (DNA): TGTGCCAGTAGTGCCCGACAGGCCGCCGGGGACCAGTACTTC. As protein: CASSARQAAGDQYF.

The chain carries TRBV11-3 and TRBJ2-2; possibly TRBD1 for D (6 bases). Germline CDR1 SGHNT, CDR2 YENEEA. The CDR3 spans 13 residues. Deletions cut 3 bases from V and 7 bases from J, with 9 bases between. The CDR3 region is CASSFSGDGELFF. In nucleotides, the CDR3 is TGTGCCAGCAGCTTCTCAGGGGACGGGGAGCTGTTTTTT.

The V and J genes are TRBV27 and TRBJ2-7, with 7 bases that match TRBD1. The trim removed 2 bases at V and 2 bases at J, leaving 9 bases unmatched. This CDR3 has 16 amino acids. Per the germline V gene, CDR1 is MNHEY and CDR2 is SMNVEV (reference sequence). This chain's CDR3 is CASSLRQTGWPYEQYF. The CDR3 DNA reads TGTGCCAGCAGTTTACGGCAGACAGGGTGGCCCTACGAGCAGTACTTC.

The rearrangement joins TRBV2 to TRBJ2-7; 7 bases align to TRBD1. CDR1 SNHLY and CDR2 FYNNEI come from the germline V gene. J gave up 3 bases and V 9 bases, and 2 bases lay outside the gene matches. The CDR3 is 11 residues long. The CDR3 coding sequence is TGTGCCAGAGGGACAGTCTACGAGCAGTACTTC. This translates into CARGTVYEQYF.

The chain is built from TRBV4-1 and TRBJ1-2; tentatively, D is TRBD1 (5 bases). Trimming took off 0 bases at V and 2 bases at J, with 22 bases between the two ends. Germline CDR1 reads MGHRA; CDR2 reads YSYEKL. The CDR3 is 19 residues long. The CDR3 spells CASSQDRPTDPALNYGYTF. The DNA of the CDR3 is TGCGCCAGCAGCCAAGATCGACCGACAGACCCAGCCCTAAACTATGGCTACACCTTC.